This T cell receptor (beta chain) was obtained from a study of PD-1 blockade in classical Hodgkin lymphoma. V dropped 6 bases and J dropped 0 bases, with 9 bases sitting between them. This CDR3 has 14 amino acids. Germline V lookup: CDR1 MDHEN, CDR2 SYDVKM. The sample holds a few counts of this clone. Some clones are missing from TCRdb's copy, which holds only in-frame ones; the method was immunoSEQ multiplex PCR. The data contain under 80,000 clones, 70% to 90% of them singletons. The time point denotes: cycle 4 day 1 (C4D1), after 5 to 7 weeks of nivolumab. The patients all showed relapse after autologous stem cell transplantation, while their brentuximab vedotin exposure varied. Complete response, partial response or progressive disease was recorded as best response.

The material sequenced was peripheral blood mononuclear cells (PBMCs), taken before the fourth cycle of nivolumab. The rearrangement links TRBV28 to TRBJ1-5; D uncertain. This clonotype was sampled from a human donor with classical Hodgkin lymphoma. The CDR3 nucleotides are TGTGCCAGCAGCCACCCGGATAGCAATCAGCCCCAGCATTTT. Protein product: CASSHPDSNQPQHF.